This T cell receptor beta chain was obtained from a study of T cells in Graves' hyperthyroidism and ophthalmopathy. Findings and limits, study-wide: Researchers report that a 13 V-J model separated ophthalmopathy from stable hyperthyroidism.

The investigators amplified TCR beta CDR3 regions from RNA transcripts. The TCR CDR3 first-round RT-PCR relied on the HTBI primer set. From the multiplex PCR reads, TCRdb called clonotypes with MiXCR, one entry per CDR3 protein. The top ten hold 34% of the sample, which has about 350,000 distinct CDR3 sequences, roughly 15% seen once. In its sample, this clonotype was seen a few times. Antigen unknown. Per germline, CDR1 MNHEY and CDR2 SMNVEV (reference sequence). CDR3 length: 14 residues. Trimming cost V 4 bases and J 6 bases, with 14 bases left between them. Any patient presenting with uncontrolled infection, other autoimmune disease, pregnancy or lactation was left out. This blood was taken when hyperthyroidism was first diagnosed, before any ophthalmopathy symptoms existed.

This chain connects TRBV27 to TRBJ2-3; weak D call: TRBD2 (6 bases). Sequencing was done on a sample of blood. This clonotype originated in a woman younger than 45 with Graves' hyperthyroidism that later progressed to Graves' ophthalmopathy. The CDR3 coding sequence is TGTGCCAGCAGTTCCAGCCGCGCGGGGGATACGCAGTATTTT. Amino acids: CASSSSRAGDTQYF.